One sample yielded the 13 T cell receptor beta chains listed below, sequenced in a study of blood T cell repertoires in COVID-19. Data came from immunoSEQ multiplex PCR; TCRdb stores just in-frame clones and leaves some out. This sample yields 45,000 or so clones, of which around 85% are seen a single time; 12% to 15% belongs to the top ten. Sequencing used peripheral blood. The source is a human donor in a cohort sampled during active COVID-19.

The chain joins TRBV7-2 to TRBJ2-7; TRBD1 matches 7 bases. Looked up from germline, CDR1 is SGHTA and CDR2 is FQGNSA. The CDR3 is made up of 14 amino acids. V was clipped by 5 bases and J by 2 bases; unmatched bases: 6. Written as DNA, the CDR3 is TGTGCCAGCAGCCCTCACAGGGGCGCCTACGAGCAGTACTTC. Its translation is CASSPHRGAYEQYF.

The chain combines TRBV5-1 with TRBJ2-7; D is ambiguous. The CDR3 is 14 amino acids. Germline lookup yields CDR1 SGHRS and CDR2 YFSETQ. V lost 0 bases to trimming and J lost 4 bases, with 11 bases between them. CDR3 in DNA: TGCGCCAGCAGCTTGGATACAGCCAGATACGAGCAGTACTTC. It yields the protein CASSLDTARYEQYF.

The chain links TRBV28 to TRBJ1-5; unclear D gene. Trimming removed 9 bases at V and 5 bases at J, with 11 bases between. The length of the CDR3 is 12 residues. Germline V gene lookup returns CDR1 MDHEN and CDR2 SYDVKM. The CDR3: CASHTEYQPQHF. In DNA, the CDR3 is TGTGCCAGTCATACAGAATATCAGCCCCAGCATTTT.

The V call is TRBV7-6, the J call TRBJ2-1; the match to TRBD2 covers 9 bases. Per germline, CDR1 SGHVS and CDR2 FNYEAQ. V dropped 1 base and J dropped 7; count of bases not matched to a gene: 8. This CDR3 spans 16 amino acids. In nucleotides, the CDR3 is TGTGCCAGCAGCTTAGACCCAGCGGGGGGAGTGAATGAGCAGTTCTTC. Protein: CASSLDPAGGVNEQFF.

This chain uses TRBV6-5 with TRBJ1-1; D unclear. There are 13 residues in the CDR3. Germline CDR1 and CDR2: MNHEY and SVGAGI. V shed 5 bases and J shed 0 bases, with 7 bases lying between them. The CDR3 DNA is TGTGCCAGCAGTACAGCCATGAACACTGAAGCTTTCTTT. This translates into CASSTAMNTEAFF.

The rearrangement uses TRBV5-6 and TRBJ2-2; TRBD2 matches at 11 bases. Germline V gives CDR1 SGHDT, CDR2 YYEEEE. The length of the CDR3 is 16 residues. V was pared by 4 bases and J by 7 bases, with 9 bases of the junction left unmatched. The CDR3 loop is CASSPIAGGPGGELFF. The CDR3 DNA sequence: TGTGCCAGCAGCCCAATAGCGGGAGGGCCAGGCGGGGAGCTGTTTTTT.

This clone was detected a few times. The rearrangement uses TRBV2 and TRBJ1-6; 7 bases agree with TRBD1. The CDR3 sequence is 15 residues long. Germline values: CDR1 SNHLY, CDR2 FYNNEI. The V segment lost 4 bases and the J segment 7 bases; nucleotides outside the gene matches: 7. In DNA form, the CDR3 reads TGTGCCAGCAGTGGCGCGGGACAGAAGAATTCACCCCTCCACTTT. This gives the protein CASSGAGQKNSPLHF.

The genes are TRBV7-9 and TRBJ2-1, with 15 bases fitting TRBD2. In germline, CDR1 is SEHNR, CDR2 FQNEAQ (reference sequence). This CDR3 comprises 15 residues. The V gene end was trimmed by 4 bases and the J gene end by 8 bases; junction bases not matched to a gene: 3. CDR3 sequence: CASSSGLAGGYEQFF. In DNA form, the CDR3 reads TGTGCCAGCAGCTCGGGACTAGCGGGAGGTTATGAGCAGTTCTTC.

Notes on this clone: Other nucleotide sequences from this sample produce the same CDR3. The chain combines TRBV3-1 (or the pseudogene TRBV3-2) with TRBJ2-5, with TRBD2 as a possible D gene (7 bases). This CDR3 region has 15 residues. Germline assignment: CDR1 LGHDT and CDR2 YNNKEL (reference sequence). Trimming left V 4 bases short and J 8 bases short, with 20 bases between. The CDR3 sequence is CASSPLGGERETQYF. The CDR3 DNA reads as TGTGCCAGCAGCCCCTTAGGGGGGGAGCGGGAAACCCAGTACTTC.

The chain couples TRBV18 to TRBJ2-2; TRBD2 matches 12 bases. Germline-derived CDR1 and CDR2 are KGHSH and LQKENI. The CDR3 loop spans 15 amino acids. V lost 4 bases, J lost 4 bases, and 1 base stayed unmatched. The CDR3 bases are TGTGCCAGCTCACGACTAGCGGGAGTCACCGGGGAGCTGTTTTTT. Translated: CASSRLAGVTGELFF.

The V call is TRBV6-5, the J call TRBJ2-1, with 7 bases fitting TRBD2. J gave up 7 bases and V 4 bases, and 10 bases lay outside the gene matches. The CDR3 loop spans 15 amino acids. In germline, CDR1 is MNHEY, CDR2 SVGAGI. The CDR3 loop is CASSSRRGRENEQFF. The CDR3 DNA is TGTGCCAGCAGTTCCCGCCGGGGGAGGGAAAATGAGCAGTTCTTC.

J is TRBJ2-3 and V is TRBV27; 14 bases are a match to TRBD2. The CDR3 totals 20 residues. Germline loops: CDR1 MNHEY, CDR2 SMNVEV (reference sequence). J lost 0 bases, V lost 6 bases, and 14 bases had no gene match. The CDR3 is CASRGNGLAGGRDSTDTQYF. Written as DNA, the CDR3 is TGTGCCAGCAGGGGAAACGGACTAGCGGGAGGAAGGGATAGCACAGATACGCAGTATTTT.

This clone was found once. The genes are TRBV7-2 and TRBJ2-3; 13 bases agree with TRBD2. CDR3 length equals 16 residues. Germline trimming cut 3 bases from V and 5 bases from J; bases unmatched to any gene: 5. Germline V CDR1 and CDR2: SGHTA, FQGNSA. The CDR3 DNA reads as TGTGCCAGCAGCTTGATACTAGCGGGAGGGGGAGATACGCAGTATTTT. Translation gives CASSLILAGGGDTQYF.